Below, 27 T cell receptor beta chains from the same sample are listed, as sequenced in a study of blood T cell repertoires in COVID-19. Generated by immunoSEQ multiplex PCR, the TCRdb table keeps only in-frame clones and is missing some. The sample consists of several thousand clones, 75% to 85% of them appearing once. The sequencing sample was made of peripheral blood. These receptors were taken from a man aged 65-85 years with active COVID-19.

In this sample, this clone turned up once. The gene calls are TRBV7-9 and TRBJ2-7, with TRBD1 matching over 10 bases. The CDR3 runs to 15 residues. V was clipped by 5 bases and J by 2 bases; unmatched bases: 6. Germline V gene sequence: CDR1 SEHNR, CDR2 FQNEAQ (reference sequence). The CDR3 DNA follows: TGTGCCAGCAGCGCAAGACAGGGGGCGACCTACGAGCAGTACTTC. It yields the protein CASSARQGATYEQYF.

The gene calls are TRBV7-3 and TRBJ2-1, with TRBD2 identical over 7 bases. This CDR3 contains 15 residues. Germline values: CDR1 SGHTA, CDR2 FQGTGA. J gave up 7 bases and V 2 bases, and 8 bases lay outside the gene matches. The CDR3 coding sequence is TGTGCCAGCAGCTTACGGCGGGAGCCTACTAATGAGCAGTTCTTC. This gives the protein CASSLRREPTNEQFF.

The rearrangement joins TRBV7-2 to TRBJ2-5, with D perhaps matching TRBD1 (6 bases). V dropped 6 bases and J dropped 1 base, with 12 bases sitting between them. CDR3 length: 14 residues. CDR1 and CDR2 (germline): SGHTA, FQGNSA. The CDR3 is CASSLRQVQETQYF. Here the CDR3 DNA reads TGTGCCAGCAGTTTAAGACAGGTCCAAGAGACCCAGTACTTC.

V is TRBV7-9 and J is TRBJ2-1; TRBD2 matches at 9 bases. Germline assignment: CDR1 SEHNR and CDR2 FQNEAQ (reference sequence). The V gene end was trimmed by 5 bases and the J gene end by 9 bases; junction bases not matched to a gene: 14. The length of the CDR3 is 16 residues. CDR3 protein: CASSKEDLAGDSEQFF. As DNA, the CDR3 is TGTGCCAGCAGCAAAGAGGACTTAGCGGGAGATAGTGAGCAGTTCTTC.

This clone was found once. The chain couples TRBV9 to TRBJ1-1; TRBD1 matches 7 bases. Germline V lookup: CDR1 SGDLS, CDR2 YYNGEE. The CDR3 runs 12 residues. V dropped 3 bases and J dropped 4; count of bases not matched to a gene: 0. The CDR3 DNA reads as TGTGCCAGCAGCGGACAGGGCACTGAAGCTTTCTTT. Amino acids: CASSGQGTEAFF.

V and J are TRBV4-1 and TRBJ2-7; 11 bases align to TRBD2. CDR1 is MGHRA and CDR2 is YSYEKL in the germline V gene. This CDR3 region has 17 residues. V shed 3 bases and J 1 base; nucleotides not matched to a gene: 8. This CDR3 is CASSHPRSSGRSYEQYF. The CDR3 DNA reads as TGCGCCAGCAGCCATCCCCGGTCTAGCGGGAGGTCCTACGAGCAGTACTTC.

The rearrangement uses TRBV2 and TRBJ1-4; TRBD1 might be the D (6 bases). Germline lookup yields CDR1 SNHLY and CDR2 FYNNEI. The CDR3 has 15 residues. Trimming stripped 2 bases from V and 7 bases from J, with 14 bases between. The CDR3 nucleotides read TGTGCCAGCAGTGAATTAGGGGGAACGGGTGAAAAACTGTTTTTT. The encoded protein is CASSELGGTGEKLFF.

The sample holds a few counts of this clone. The chain employs TRBV6-6 and TRBJ1-1, with 8 nucleotides matching TRBD1. CDR1 MNHNY and CDR2 SVGAGI come from the germline V gene (reference sequence). This CDR3 region has 14 residues. J gave up 1 base and V 6 bases, and 4 bases lay outside the gene matches. The CDR3 region is CASSLGQGNTEAFF. The CDR3 DNA sequence: TGTGCCAGCAGCCTAGGACAGGGGAACACTGAAGCTTTCTTT.

The CDR3 DNA reads TGTGCCAGCAGACCCGGTCGTTTCACTGAAGCTTTCTTT. Translation gives CASRPGRFTEAFF. The chain uses TRBV12-3 or TRBV12-4 and TRBJ1-1; D gene uncertain. The CDR3 is 13 amino acids. Trimming took off 6 bases at V and 4 bases at J, with 12 bases between the two ends.

This chain uses TRBV7-6 with TRBJ2-7; a possible D gene is TRBD1 (6 bases). The ends were cut back, 5 bases at V and 5 bases at J, with 13 bases in the middle. Per germline, CDR1 SGHVS and CDR2 FNYEAQ. The CDR3 is 13 amino acids. The CDR3 is CASSPGRQDEQYF. The DNA for the CDR3 is TGTGCCAGCAGCCCGGGACGACAGGACGAGCAGTACTTC. The whole variable domain, filled in from reference TRBV7-6 and TRBJ2-7, reads GAGVSQSPRYKVTKRGQDVALRCDPISGHVSLYWYRQALGQGPEFLTYFNYEAQQDKSGLPNDRFSAERPEGSISTLTIQRTEQRDSAMYRCASSPGRQDEQYFGPGTRLTVT.

The chain employs TRBV2 and TRBJ1-1; D gene uncertain. The CDR3 runs to 12 residues. Germline CDR1 reads SNHLY; CDR2 reads FYNNEI. Trimming cost V 5 bases and J 7 bases, with 11 bases left between them. The CDR3 bases are TGTGCCAGCAGTCCTATGGAGATTGAAGCTTTCTTT. It encodes CASSPMEIEAFF.

The rearrangement joins TRBV21-1 to TRBJ1-4. TRBV21-1 counts as a pseudogene. This CDR3 region has 17 residues. CDR3 region: CASSRVRGRATNEKLFF. In DNA, the CDR3 is TGTGCCAGCAGCAGGGTGCGGGGAAGAGCAACTAATGAAAAACTGTTTTTT.

This clone was counted between two and nine times. The chain joins TRBV5-1 to TRBJ2-7; 13 bases line up with TRBD2. CDR3 length: 14 amino acids. Looked up from germline, CDR1 is SGHRS and CDR2 is YFSETQ. V dropped 7 bases and J dropped 3; count of bases not matched to a gene: 4. CDR3 region: CASGRTSGSYEQYF. In nucleotides, the CDR3 is TGCGCCAGCGGGAGGACTAGCGGGAGCTACGAGCAGTACTTC.

J is TRBJ1-2 and V is TRBV13; no definite D call. CDR1 is PRHDT, CDR2 FYEKMQ, per germline (reference sequence). V lost 1 base to trimming and J lost 1 base, with 19 bases between them. The CDR3 loop spans 18 amino acids. In DNA, the CDR3 is TGTGCCAGCAGCTTAGAAATTTATGGAGGCAGGCGTAACTATGGCTACACCTTC. Its protein is CASSLEIYGGRRNYGYTF. The variable domain in full, with the rest retrieved from reference TRBV13 and TRBJ1-2, is AAGVIQSPRHLIKEKRETATLKCYPIPRHDTVYWYQQGPGQDPQFLISFYEKMQSDKGSIPDRFSAQQFSDYHSELNMSSLELGDSALYFCASSLEIYGGRRNYGYTFGSGTRLTVV.

The V call is TRBV6-2 or TRBV6-3, the J call TRBJ2-6; D remains unclear. Germline CDR1 is MNHEY and CDR2 is SVGEGT. The CDR3 runs to 15 residues. V was clipped by 2 bases and J by 5 bases, with 10 bases between them. The CDR3 DNA is TGTGCCAGCAGTTACGCGTCTAGAAGGGCCAACGTCCTGACTTTC. Translating gives CASSYASRRANVLTF.

This chain joins TRBV19 and TRBJ1-3; 7 bases are shared with TRBD1. Per germline, CDR1 LNHDA and CDR2 SQIVND (reference sequence). The CDR3 spans 15 residues. Unmatched junction bases numbered 9, after V lost 6 bases and J lost 4 bases. The DNA for the CDR3 is TGTGCCAGTAGGGTTGGACAGGCGCCCGGAAACACCATATATTTT. As protein: CASRVGQAPGNTIYF.

The rearrangement joins TRBV5-4 to TRBJ2-3, with D possibly matching TRBD2 (6 bases). V lost 2 bases to trimming and J lost 5 bases, with 12 bases between them. Germline CDR1 and CDR2: SGHNT and YYREEE (reference sequence). This CDR3 comprises 14 residues. The CDR3 nucleotides are TGTGCCAGCAGCTTAAGGACTACCAAAGATACGCAGTATTTT. It yields the protein CASSLRTTKDTQYF.

The chain links TRBV4-1 to TRBJ2-6, with D maybe TRBD1 (6 bases). Between the trimmed V and J ends, which lost 5 bases and 0 bases, there was a span of 17 bases. The germline V gene encodes CDR1 MGHRA and CDR2 YSYEKL. This CDR3 contains 18 residues. CDR3: CASSVRPGQNSGANVLTF. In DNA form, the CDR3 reads TGCGCCAGCAGCGTTAGGCCAGGACAGAACTCTGGGGCCAACGTCCTGACTTTC.

The chain recombines TRBV11-3 with TRBJ2-2; 10 bases fit TRBD2. This CDR3 spans 17 amino acids. Looked up from germline, CDR1 is SGHNT and CDR2 is YENEEA. Trimming removed 5 bases from V and 4 bases from J; junction bases left unmatched: 10. The CDR3 DNA follows: TGTGCCAGCAGCCGCAATGGGCTAGCGGGGGCCACCGGGGAGCTGTTTTTT. Protein sequence: CASSRNGLAGATGELFF.

The chain carries TRBV24-1 and TRBJ2-2, with D possibly TRBD2 on 6 matching bases. The V and J ends lost 9 bases and 7 bases respectively, with 8 bases between them. Germline V lookup: CDR1 KGHDR, CDR2 SFDVKD. This CDR3 is built from 11 residues. The CDR3 reads CATYGSGELFF. CDR3 nucleotides: TGTGCCACCTACGGGAGCGGGGAGCTGTTTTTT.

The chain uses TRBV7-3 and TRBJ1-2, with a possible D match to TRBD1 (5 bases). CDR1 is SGHTA, CDR2 FQGTGA, per germline. V shed 5 bases and J shed 0 bases, with 13 bases lying between them. The CDR3 extends over 15 amino acids. The CDR3 DNA is TGTGCCAGCAGCGCCTCAGGGAAGACTAACTATGGCTACACCTTC. It yields the protein CASSASGKTNYGYTF.

This clone was seen only a few times. The V call is TRBV27, the J call TRBJ2-1, with TRBD2 matching over 13 bases. Germline trimming cut 5 bases from V and 6 bases from J; bases unmatched to any gene: 7. The CDR3 runs to 16 residues. Germline-derived CDR1 and CDR2 are MNHEY and SMNVEV (reference sequence). This chain's CDR3 is CASSTGRLAGGNEQFF. The CDR3 DNA reads TGTGCCAGCAGTACCGGGCGACTAGCGGGAGGCAATGAGCAGTTCTTC.

This chain links TRBV6-4 with TRBJ2-1; 7 bases are shared with TRBD1. This CDR3 spans 15 amino acids. Germline values: CDR1 MRHNA, CDR2 SNTAGT. Trimming removed 2 bases from V and 2 bases from J; junction bases left unmatched: 3. The CDR3 DNA reads as TGTGCCAGCAGTGACGGGGACAGCGCCTACAATGAGCAGTTCTTC. This codes for CASSDGDSAYNEQFF.

CDR3 in DNA: TGTGCCAGCTCACCTAAGCGGAGCTCCTACGAGCAGTACTTC. The encoded protein is CASSPKRSSYEQYF. This rearrangement joins TRBV18 to TRBJ2-7; D is perhaps TRBD2 (5 bases). Looked up from germline, CDR1 is KGHSH and CDR2 is LQKENI. V gave up 3 bases and J gave up 0 bases, with 9 bases separating them. This CDR3 is built from 14 residues.

The chain recombines TRBV11-2 with TRBJ1-1; a possible D gene is TRBD1 (6 bases). The CDR3 length is 14 residues. Between the trimmed V and J ends, which lost 4 bases and 5 bases, there was a span of 14 bases. Germline CDR1 is SGHAT and CDR2 is FQNNGV. CDR3 sequence: CASSSTGLGTEAFF. The CDR3, as DNA: TGTGCCAGCAGCTCCACAGGGCTGGGGACTGAAGCTTTCTTT. Filled out from reference TRBV11-2 and TRBJ1-1, the complete variable domain reads EAGVAQSPRYKIIEKRQSVAFWCNPISGHATLYWYQQILGQGPKLLIQFQNNGVVDDSQLPKDRFSAERLKGVDSTLKIQPAKLEDSAVYLCASSSTGLGTEAFFGQGTRLTVV.

This clone has a single count. The chain carries TRBV24-1 and TRBJ2-7; TRBD2 matches 8 bases. This CDR3 comprises 16 residues. Germline values: CDR1 KGHDR, CDR2 SFDVKD. After removal of 4 bases from V and 5 bases from J, the junction contained 12 bases not matched to a gene. The CDR3 region is CATSDGPGLGVDEQYF. DNA of the CDR3: TGTGCCACCAGTGACGGACCGGGACTAGGGGTAGACGAGCAGTACTTC.

The chain links TRBV3-1 (or the pseudogene TRBV3-2) to TRBJ2-7, with D tentatively TRBD2 (5 bases). Germline V gives CDR1 LGHDT, CDR2 YNNKEL (reference sequence). The CDR3 has 12 amino acids. V was pared by 0 bases and J by 13 bases, with 13 bases between. DNA of the CDR3: TGTGCCAGCAGCCAAGATGACGGAGGAGGCTACTTC. This translates into CASSQDDGGGYF.